This T cell receptor beta chain was observed in a study of technical replicates of blood from a few donors. Clones were read by immunoSEQ multiplex PCR, and TCRdb kept only the in-frame ones, dropping some. Of 8,500 to 13,000 clones in the sample, roughly 94% were seen once. The CDR3 totals 14 residues. With 4 bases removed from V and 2 bases from J, the gap between germline ends came to 10 bases. CDR1 is SGHDT and CDR2 is YYEEEE in the germline V gene. The TCR was taken from a human donor in good health. The chain employs TRBV5-6 and TRBJ1-3, with unresolved D. Material: PBMCs. The CDR3 bases are TGTGCCAGCAGCCCCGGAGGTACTGGAAACACCATATATTTT. Translating gives CASSPGGTGNTIYF.